This T cell receptor (beta chain) was obtained from a study of cytomegalovirus exposure and HLA in healthy donors. Study information: A data release that came early held approximately 85 million unique TCRs from HLA-typed donors.

The CDR3 is 16 residues long. With 1 base clipped from V and 5 bases from J, the junction kept 6 bases outside the gene matches. Germline lookup yields CDR1 SGHTA and CDR2 FQGNSA. In this sample, this clone turned up once. What it recognizes is unknown. 13 Jbeta primers and 60 Vbeta primers were used for the PCR. TCRdb's table, derived via immunoSEQ multiplex PCR, lists solely in-frame clones and lacks some. Of 150,000 to 200,000 clones listed, approximately 81% are singletons. Whole-study results and caveats: Analyses of presence/absence relied on an assumption of roughly uniform sequencing depth across donors.

Unrecorded immune exposures were likely, despite nominal health at sampling. J is TRBJ1-2 and V is TRBV7-2, with TRBD1 identical over 11 bases. Sequenced input: PBMCs. This TCR was sampled from a man aged 18 to 29 in good health and CMV-seropositive. The CDR3 here is CASSLDGTGGYYGYTF. CDR3 DNA: TGTGCCAGCAGCTTAGATGGGACAGGGGGTTATTATGGCTACACCTTC. The full variable domain, in which reference TRBV7-2 and TRBJ1-2 provide the parts outside the CDR3, is GAGVSQSPSNKVTEKGKDVELRCDPISGHTALYWYRQSLGQGLEFLIYFQGNSAPDKSGLPSDRFSAERTGGSVSTLTIQRTQQEDSAVYLCASSLDGTGGYYGYTFGSGTRLTVV.